These T cell receptor beta chains were read from a single sample in a study of STAT5B mutations in CD4+ large granular lymphocyte leukemia. Some clones are missing from TCRdb's copy, which holds only in-frame ones; the method was immunoSEQ multiplex PCR. The sample has under 35,000 clones, around four fifths seen once. What was sequenced was CD4+ T cells from blood buffy coats. The origin of the receptors is a human donor in good health. The CDR3 runs from the conserved cysteine through the conserved F or W. D genes are given only for firm matches. Only some rows state a clone size, as once, few, many or a class for expanded clones.

abundance | j_gene | v_gene | d_gene | CDR3aa | CDR3nt
NA | TRBJ2-1 | TRBV27 | TRBD2 | CASSPFGLAGDSYNEQFF | TGTGCCAGCAGTCCATTCGGACTAGCGGGCGACTCCTACAATGAGCAGTTCTTC
NA | TRBJ2-3 | TRBV5-5 | NA | CASSLVVPDTQYF | TGTGCCAGCAGCTTGGTGGTACCAGATACGCAGTATTTT
NA | TRBJ2-1 | TRBV5-6 | NA | CASSLLGTNLNEQFF | TGTGCCAGCAGCTTGTTAGGGACAAATTTAAATGAGCAGTTCTTC
NA | TRBJ1-1 | TRBV7-2 | NA | CASRTDPGQKEAFF | TGTGCCAGCAGAACCGACCCGGGACAAAAAGAAGCTTTCTTT
NA | TRBJ1-3 | TRBV29-1 | TRBD1 | CSVSAAGGRNTIYF | TGCAGCGTTTCGGCTGCAGGGGGCCGAAACACCATATATTTT
NA | TRBJ2-3 | TRBV7-2 | TRBD2 | CASSLRGLAGGPHTQYF | TGTGCCAGCAGCTTACGAGGGCTAGCGGGAGGGCCGCATACGCAGTATTTT
few | TRBJ1-4 | TRBV19 | TRBD1 | CASSRTGDEEKLFF | TGTGCCAGTAGCAGGACAGGGGATGAGGAAAAACTGTTTTTT
NA | TRBJ2-1 | TRBV29-1 | TRBD2 | CSVREGDEQFF | TGCAGCGTTCGGGAGGGCGATGAGCAGTTCTTC
NA | TRBJ1-6 | TRBV7-2 | NA | CASRRGELNSPLHF | TGTGCCAGCAGAAGGGGGGAGCTTAATTCACCCCTCCACTTT
NA | TRBJ1-2 | TRBV12-5 | NA | CASGLPRGTVIGDGYTF | TGTGCTAGTGGTTTGCCAAGGGGGACGGTTATTGGTGATGGCTACACCTTC
NA | TRBJ2-7 | TRBV7-9 | NA | CASSLAAQTYEQYF | TGTGCCAGCAGCTTAGCGGCCCAGACCTACGAGCAGTACTTC
NA | TRBJ2-5 | TRBV6-6 | TRBD1 | CASSPGQVGETQYF | TGTGCCAGCAGCCCGGGACAGGTCGGAGAGACCCAGTACTTC
NA | TRBJ1-2 | TRBV19 | NA | CASSIQDTGFGYTF | TGTGCCAGTAGTATACAAGACACAGGGTTTGGCTACACCTTC
NA | TRBJ2-1 | TRBV19 | TRBD2 | CASSIKAGGISYNEQFF | TGTGCCAGTAGTATTAAAGCGGGGGGGATCTCCTACAATGAGCAGTTCTTC
NA | TRBJ1-5 | TRBV18 | NA | CASSATGAGEPQHF | TGTGCCAGCTCAGCAACAGGTGCGGGCGAGCCCCAGCATTTT
NA | TRBJ2-3 | TRBV19 | TRBD1 | CASSDRGSSDTQYF | TGTGCCAGTAGTGACAGGGGGTCATCAGATACGCAGTATTTT
NA | TRBJ2-3 | TRBV30 | NA | CAWNPTSDTQYF | TGTGCCTGGAACCCGACCAGCGATACGCAGTATTTT
NA | TRBJ2-2 | TRBV11-2 | TRBD1 | CASSRDRVAGELFF | TGTGCCAGCAGCCGGGACAGGGTGGCCGGGGAGCTGTTTTTT
NA | TRBJ2-5 | TRBV10-3 | NA | CAISDHSGSQETQYF | TGTGCCATCAGTGATCACAGCGGTTCTCAAGAGACCCAGTACTTC
NA | TRBJ2-2 | TRBV6-4 | NA | CASARGTNTGELFF | TGTGCCAGCGCCCGGGGGACTAACACCGGGGAGCTGTTTTTT
NA | TRBJ2-1 | TRBV5-5 | NA | CASSSSGGSGGRVRDEQFF | TGTGCCAGCAGCTCTTCAGGGGGCTCTGGCGGGAGGGTCCGCGATGAGCAGTTCTTC
few | TRBJ1-6 | TRBV30 | TRBD1 | CAWSEGGNSPLHF | TGTGCCTGGAGTGAAGGGGGCAACTCACCCCTCCACTTT
once | TRBJ2-7 | TRBV12-1 | NA | CASSFGQDSYEQYF | TGTGCCAGCAGCTTTGGGCAGGACTCCTACGAGCAGTACTTC
NA | TRBJ2-5 | TRBV5-1 | NA | CASSTRLIVMGNKETQYF | TGCGCCAGCAGCACTAGACTAATAGTTATGGGGAATAAAGAGACCCAGTACTTC
NA | TRBJ1-1 | TRBV11-3 | TRBD1 | CASSTPQGRSTEAFF | TGTGCCAGCAGCACCCCACAGGGGAGGTCCACTGAAGCTTTCTTT
NA | TRBJ2-5 | TRBV6-5 | NA | CASGSWVQETQYF | TGTGCCAGCGGAAGTTGGGTACAAGAGACCCAGTACTTC
NA | TRBJ1-1 | TRBV27 | NA | CASYSDPGGKGAFF | TGTGCCAGTTATTCTGACCCCGGAGGGAAGGGAGCTTTCTTT
NA | TRBJ1-2 | TRBV14 | NA | CASSQEDGEKGGYTF | TGTGCCAGCAGCCAAGAGGACGGGGAAAAGGGTGGCTACACCTTC
NA | TRBJ2-7 | TRBV2 | NA | CASSEFVGSANEQYF | TGTGCCAGCAGTGAATTTGTAGGGTCAGCGAACGAGCAGTACTTC
NA | TRBJ1-1 | TRBV9 | TRBD1 | CASSVYPGQGTEAFF | TGTGCCAGCAGCGTATATCCGGGACAGGGCACTGAAGCTTTCTTT
NA | TRBJ2-7 | TRBV7-6 | TRBD1 | CASSVQGAGAYEQYF | TGTGCCAGCAGCGTACAGGGGGCCGGCGCCTACGAGCAGTACTTC
NA | TRBJ1-6 | TRBV11-3 | NA | CASSSVGADSPLHF | TGTGCCAGCAGCAGCGTGGGTGCGGATTCACCCCTCCACTTT
NA | TRBJ2-5 | TRBV4-2 | NA | CASSQKLGRGGETQYF | TGTGCCAGCAGCCAAAAACTGGGTCGGGGCGGCGAGACCCAGTACTTC
NA | TRBJ2-3 | TRBV4-1 | TRBD2 | CASSQGPAGATDTQYF | TGCGCCAGCAGCCAAGGTCCAGCGGGAGCCACAGATACGCAGTATTTT
NA | TRBJ2-7 | TRBV18 | NA | CASSPATGTYEQYF | TGTGCCAGCTCACCGGCGACAGGAACCTACGAGCAGTACTTC
NA | TRBJ1-1 | TRBV15 | NA | CATSSGGMNTEAFF | TGTGCCACCAGCAGCGGCGGGATGAACACTGAAGCTTTCTTT
NA | TRBJ1-2 | TRBV2 | NA | CASKAGFLNYGYTF | TGTGCCAGCAAGGCAGGATTTTTAAACTATGGCTACACCTTC
NA | TRBJ2-3 | TRBV5-1 | TRBD1 | CASSLAGQGHTDTQYF | TGCGCCAGCAGCCTGGCGGGACAGGGCCACACAGATACGCAGTATTTT
NA | TRBJ2-7 | TRBV30 | TRBD2 | CAWTPGTSVTYEQYF | TGTGCCTGGACGCCCGGGACTAGCGTTACCTACGAGCAGTACTTC
NA | TRBJ2-2 | TRBV9 | NA | CASSVSGNRDTGELFF | TGTGCCAGCAGCGTTAGCGGTAATAGGGACACCGGGGAGCTGTTTTTT
once | TRBJ2-5 | TRBV28 | NA | CASSPDLAGETQYF | TGTGCCAGCAGTCCTGACCTTGCGGGAGAGACCCAGTACTTC
few | TRBJ2-3 | TRBV2 | NA | CASSDVGTDTQYF | TGTGCCAGCAGTGATGTGGGCACAGATACGCAGTATTTT